This passage covers 32 T cell receptor beta chains from one sample sequenced in a study of CD8+ T cells in alopecia areata. Following RNA extraction, reverse transcription yielded cDNA that acted as the sequencing template. Libraries were prepared by immunoSEQ multiplex PCR; TCRdb keeps only in-frame clonotypes and omits some of them. Of 150,000 to 200,000 clones in the sample, more than 55% were seen once. The treatment here: oral pan-JAK inhibitor, 5-10 mg twice daily. Material: CD4+ T cells sorted from blood, obtained around week 50, from a patient treated with tofacitinib. These receptors were taken from a human donor with alopecia areata.

The chain uses TRBV30 and TRBJ1-1; TRBD1 is a possible D gene (5 bases). Per the germline V gene, CDR1 is GTSNPN and CDR2 is SVGIG (reference sequence). The CDR3 is made up of 13 amino acids. Trimming removed 2 bases from V and 1 base from J, with 8 bases in between. CDR3 protein: CAWSIQENTEAFF. CDR3 sequence (DNA): TGTGCCTGGAGTATACAGGAGAACACTGAAGCTTTCTTT.

This sequence joins TRBV4-1 and TRBJ2-1; possibly TRBD1 or TRBD2 for D (6 bases each). The germline gives CDR1 MGHRA, CDR2 YSYEKL. Trimming pared 0 bases from V and 6 bases from J, leaving 12 bases between. The CDR3 loop spans 15 amino acids. This CDR3 reads CASSQERTGANEQFF. The CDR3 DNA reads TGCGCCAGCAGCCAAGAGCGGACGGGGGCCAATGAGCAGTTCTTC.

The chain joins TRBV18 to TRBJ1-1, with unresolved D. This CDR3 has 13 residues. Trimming removed 4 bases at V and 5 bases at J, with 11 bases between. CDR1 is KGHSH and CDR2 is LQKENI in the germline V gene. The CDR3 loop is CASSRQGSTEAFF. DNA of the CDR3: TGTGCCAGCTCACGTCAAGGGTCTACTGAAGCTTTCTTT.

J is TRBJ2-7 and V is TRBV29-1, with D perhaps being TRBD1 or TRBD2 (5 bases each). Germline CDR1 is SQVTM and CDR2 is ANQGSEA. This CDR3 spans 15 amino acids. V was clipped by 4 bases and J by 5 bases, with 21 bases between them. The CDR3 here is CSVAPIKNRGHEQYF. CDR3 coding DNA: TGCAGCGTTGCCCCCATAAAAAATCGGGGACACGAGCAGTACTTC.

This clone was observed once. V usage is TRBV30 and J usage is TRBJ1-1; D gene ambiguous. The germline V gene encodes CDR1 GTSNPN and CDR2 SVGIG (reference sequence). Trimming removed 4 bases from V and 3 bases from J, with 15 bases in between. The CDR3 has 14 amino acids. CDR3 DNA sequence: TGTGCCTGGACGGTTAGACGTACGGACACTGAAGCTTTCTTT. This encodes CAWTVRRTDTEAFF. Drawing the rest from reference TRBV30 and TRBJ1-1, the complete variable domain is SQTIHQWPATLVQPVGSPLSLECTVEGTSNPNLYWYRQAAGRGLQLLFYSVGIGQISSEVPQNLSASRPQDRQFILSSKKLLLSDSGFYLCAWTVRRTDTEAFFGQGTRLTVV.

This chain joins TRBV29-1 and TRBJ1-5; 11 bases agree with TRBD1. The J segment lost 7 bases and the V segment lost 6 bases, leaving 2 bases of the junction unmatched. CDR3 length equals 12 residues. The V gene's germline CDR1 is SQVTM and CDR2 ANQGSEA. The CDR3 region is CSVRDRGQPQHF. In DNA form, the CDR3 reads TGCAGCGTCCGGGACAGGGGGCAGCCCCAGCATTTT.

The rearrangement links TRBV29-1 to TRBJ2-4, with D possibly being TRBD2 (6 bases). In germline, CDR1 is SQVTM, CDR2 ANQGSEA. The V and J ends lost 4 bases and 0 bases respectively, with 10 bases between them. The CDR3 runs 14 residues. CDR3 sequence: CSVGGVLAKNIQYF. CDR3 bases: TGCAGCGTTGGGGGGGTACTAGCCAAAAACATTCAGTACTTC.

The V call is TRBV29-1, the J call TRBJ2-7, with TRBD2 matching over 8 bases. The V segment lost 7 bases and the J segment 7 bases; nucleotides outside the gene matches: 12. The CDR3 has 13 residues. The germline V gene has CDR1 SQVTM and CDR2 ANQGSEA. CDR3: CSAKGLGRGEQYF. The CDR3 coding sequence is TGCAGCGCGAAGGGACTAGGTCGGGGAGAGCAGTACTTC.

In regard to this clone: Other DNA sequences in the same sample also yield this CDR3. V and J are TRBV6-5 and TRBJ1-1; D unclear. Germline CDR1 reads MNHEY; CDR2 reads SVGAGI. This CDR3 contains 14 residues. The ends were cut back, 2 bases at V and 0 bases at J, with 7 bases in the middle. The CDR3 reads CASSYRDLNTEAFF. CDR3 sequence (DNA): TGTGCCAGCAGTTACAGGGATCTGAACACTGAAGCTTTCTTT.

On this clone itself: Other nucleotide sequences in the sample specify the same CDR3. This sequence joins TRBV15 and TRBJ1-1; 7 positions match TRBD1. The CDR3 has 15 amino acids. CDR1 and CDR2 (germline): LNHNV, YYDKDF (reference sequence). The J segment lost 0 bases and the V segment lost 2 bases, leaving 3 bases of the junction unmatched. CDR3 loop: CATSRPGQLNTEAFF. CDR3 DNA sequence: TGTGCCACCAGCAGACCGGGACAGCTGAACACTGAAGCTTTCTTT.

This clone was counted a single time. The chain is built from TRBV5-6 and TRBJ1-2; 7 bases match TRBD1. The CDR3 is made up of 16 amino acids. J was trimmed by 1 base and V by 0 bases; bases with no gene match: 6. Germline V gene lookup returns CDR1 SGHDT and CDR2 YYEEEE. The CDR3 nucleotides read TGTGCCAGCAGCTTGGTCGGGACAGCACTTAACTATGGCTACACCTTC. Translated, it gives CASSLVGTALNYGYTF. The whole variable domain, remainder taken from reference TRBV5-6 and TRBJ1-2, is DAGVTQSPTHLIKTRGQQVTLRCSPKSGHDTVSWYQQALGQGPQFIFQYYEEEERQRGNFPDRFSGHQFPNYSSELNVNALLLGDSALYLCASSLVGTALNYGYTFGSGTRLTVV.

The genes are TRBV7-9 and TRBJ2-5; the D gene is possibly TRBD2 (6 bases). V lost 2 bases, J lost 3 bases, and 16 bases lay in between. Germline CDR1 is SEHNR and CDR2 is FQNEAQ (reference sequence). The CDR3 spans 16 residues. The CDR3 here is CASSLPSGPGEETQYF. The CDR3 bases are TGTGCCAGCAGCTTACCTTCGGGCCCGGGGGAAGAGACCCAGTACTTC.

The chain employs TRBV29-1 and TRBJ2-7; 7 nucleotides agree with TRBD1. The trim removed 5 bases at V and 2 bases at J, leaving 12 bases unmatched. This CDR3 has 15 amino acids. From germline, CDR1 is SQVTM and CDR2 ANQGSEA. CDR3 amino acids: CSVRDHRGATYEQYF. As DNA, the CDR3 is TGCAGCGTTCGGGACCACAGGGGCGCCACCTACGAGCAGTACTTC.

This clone was counted only a few times. This chain joins TRBV4-3 and TRBJ2-3; a possible D gene is TRBD2 (5 bases). CDR1 is LGHNA, CDR2 YSLEER, per germline. The length of the CDR3 is 16 residues. Trimming stripped 1 base from V and 2 bases from J, with 13 bases between. CDR3 DNA: TGCGCCAGCAGCCAAGGCCTAGAGGGATACACAGATACGCAGTATTTT. Translated, it gives CASSQGLEGYTDTQYF.

V is TRBV9 and J is TRBJ1-1; no reliable D call. The CDR3 extends over 15 amino acids. Germline-derived CDR1 and CDR2 are SGDLS and YYNGEE. The germline V and J ends were trimmed by 0 bases and 0 bases, with 9 bases remaining between them. CDR3 sequence reads: CASSVDALMNTEAFF. The CDR3 DNA reads TGTGCCAGCAGCGTAGATGCACTGATGAACACTGAAGCTTTCTTT.

This clone was counted once. The rearrangement links TRBV30 to TRBJ1-5; D is undetermined. The CDR3 is 13 amino acids. Looked up from germline, CDR1 is GTSNPN and CDR2 is SVGIG (reference sequence). V was cut by 2 bases and J by 8 bases, with 13 bases left in between. In nucleotides, the CDR3 is TGTGCCTGGAGTCTGACACCTGGGGAGCCCCAGCATTTT. Its translation: CAWSLTPGEPQHF.

V usage is TRBV30 and J usage is TRBJ1-4; TRBD1 is a possible D gene (5 bases). CDR1 and CDR2 from the germline V gene are GTSNPN and SVGIG (reference sequence). CDR3 length: 15 amino acids. Trimming took off 2 bases at V and 7 bases at J, with 17 bases between the two ends. CDR3 nucleotides: TGTGCCTGGAGTCAACTCCGACAGATAGGTGAAAAACTGTTTTTT. Translated, it gives CAWSQLRQIGEKLFF.

The chain uses TRBV7-2 and TRBJ2-1; 10 bases line up with TRBD1. This CDR3 comprises 14 residues. Germline V gene sequence: CDR1 SGHTA, CDR2 FQGNSA. V was clipped by 5 bases and J by 7 bases; unmatched bases: 5. The CDR3 spells CASSPDRGGNEQFF. CDR3 bases: TGTGCCAGCAGCCCGGACAGGGGGGGGAATGAGCAGTTCTTC.

This chain connects TRBV29-1 to TRBJ2-7; tentative D call: TRBD2 (6 bases). Trimming cost V 7 bases and J 1 base, with 17 bases left between them. The CDR3 sequence is 14 residues long. Germline V gene lookup returns CDR1 SQVTM and CDR2 ANQGSEA. The CDR3 loop is CSARFGTPSYEQYF. The CDR3 DNA follows: TGCAGCGCAAGGTTCGGGACTCCGTCCTACGAGCAGTACTTC.

This chain connects TRBV6-6 to TRBJ2-1; D tentatively fits TRBD1 or TRBD2 (5 bases each). CDR1 and CDR2 (germline): MNHNY, SVGAGI (reference sequence). This CDR3 is 14 amino acids long. V lost 2 bases to trimming and J lost 5 bases, with 10 bases between them. The CDR3 sequence is CASSYRDRDNEQFF. CDR3 coding DNA: TGTGCCAGCAGTTACCGGGACCGTGACAATGAGCAGTTCTTC.

The gene calls are TRBV18 and TRBJ2-1; 9 bases are a match to TRBD2. The CDR3 has 16 residues. Trimming at V came to 0 bases and at J to 9 bases, leaving 9 bases not matched to a gene. Germline loops: CDR1 KGHSH, CDR2 LQKENI. In nucleotides, the CDR3 is TGTGCCAGCTCACCACCTAGCGGGGGACAAGGGAGTGAGCAGTTCTTC. It encodes CASSPPSGGQGSEQFF.

The chain couples TRBV6-1 to TRBJ1-6, with D uncertain. V dropped 0 bases and J dropped 10 bases, with 7 bases sitting between them. The CDR3 covers 13 residues. Germline CDR1 is MNHNS and CDR2 is SASEGT. This CDR3 is CASSEARESPLHF. For the CDR3, the DNA is TGTGCCAGCAGTGAAGCGAGGGAATCACCCCTCCACTTT.

The V gene is TRBV7-3, the J gene TRBJ2-2; 7 bases are shared with TRBD2. V lost 2 bases, J lost 2 bases, and 5 bases stayed unmatched. From germline, CDR1 is SGHTA and CDR2 FQGTGA. The CDR3 is 16 residues long. The CDR3 DNA reads as TGTGCCAGCAGCTTAGACAGCGGGATAAACACCGGGGAGCTGTTTTTT. It is translated as CASSLDSGINTGELFF.

The chain couples TRBV10-3 to TRBJ1-5, with D perhaps matching TRBD1 (5 bases). The CDR3 spans 11 residues. With 11 bases removed from V and 6 bases from J, the gap between germline ends came to 11 bases. Germline lookup yields CDR1 ENHRY and CDR2 SYGVKD. The CDR3 spells CAGGAGQPQHF. Here the CDR3 DNA reads TGTGCCGGGGGTGCTGGTCAGCCCCAGCATTTT.

The sample holds a few counts of this clone. The chain combines TRBV4-1 with TRBJ1-2; D remains unclear. V shed 4 bases and J shed 0 bases, with 9 bases lying between them. CDR3 length: 14 amino acids. Per germline, CDR1 MGHRA and CDR2 YSYEKL. The CDR3 protein is CASSLDDPNYGYTF. In DNA form, the CDR3 reads TGCGCCAGCAGCCTTGATGATCCTAACTATGGCTACACCTTC.

The J gene is TRBJ1-1, the V gene TRBV29-1; TRBD1 agrees at 10 bases. The germline V gene encodes CDR1 SQVTM and CDR2 ANQGSEA. Trimming took 5 bases from V and 3 from J; bases not matched to a gene: 3. The CDR3 covers 13 residues. The CDR3 loop reads CSVTTGGDTEAFF. The CDR3, as DNA: TGCAGCGTTACGACAGGGGGCGACACTGAAGCTTTCTTT.

J is TRBJ1-6 and V is TRBV30; 8 bases align to TRBD1. V trimming: 2 bases; J trimming: 9 bases; junction bases outside the gene matches: 6. Per germline, CDR1 GTSNPN and CDR2 SVGIG (reference sequence). This CDR3 spans 14 amino acids. The CDR3: CAWSIRQGISPLHF. Written as DNA, the CDR3 is TGTGCCTGGAGTATCCGACAGGGGATTTCACCCCTCCACTTT.

V is TRBV4-1 and J is TRBJ1-1; D possibly corresponds to TRBD1 (6 bases). Trimming took off 0 bases at V and 4 bases at J, with 15 bases between the two ends. There are 16 residues in the CDR3. Per germline, CDR1 MGHRA and CDR2 YSYEKL. For the CDR3, the DNA is TGCGCCAGCAGCCAAGAGGGGGGCGGGATTTTCACTGAAGCTTTCTTT. Translating gives CASSQEGGGIFTEAFF.

This clone was seen just once. The chain couples TRBV30 to TRBJ1-2, with 7 bases identical to TRBD1. Looked up from germline, CDR1 is GTSNPN and CDR2 is SVGIG (reference sequence). Trimming removed 4 bases from V and 4 bases from J; junction bases left unmatched: 6. The CDR3 consists of 13 residues. The CDR3 DNA sequence: TGTGCCTGGAAGGGACAGCAAGTCTATGGCTACACCTTC. Encoded protein: CAWKGQQVYGYTF.

This clone has more than one count but fewer than ten. The rearrangement uses TRBV4-3 and TRBJ1-6; D is uncertain. The CDR3 consists of 16 residues. Trimming shortened V by 0 bases and J by 8 bases, and 14 bases separated the two germline ends. Germline V CDR1 and CDR2: LGHNA, YSLEER. The CDR3 nucleotides read TGCGCCAGCAGCCAAGATGTCTCAGGAGGACATTCACCCCTCCACTTT. Translated: CASSQDVSGGHSPLHF.

This clone was counted between two and nine times. The J gene is TRBJ2-7, the V gene TRBV29-1; D is undetermined. V shed 4 bases and J shed 2 bases, with 15 bases lying between them. CDR1 and CDR2 from the germline V gene are SQVTM and ANQGSEA. This CDR3 is built from 14 residues. CDR3 sequence reads: CSVVLTLSAYEQYF. CDR3 DNA sequence: TGCAGCGTTGTTTTGACCCTTTCGGCCTACGAGCAGTACTTC.

The chain employs TRBV25-1 and TRBJ1-1; no clear D. Looked up from germline, CDR1 is MGHDK and CDR2 is SYGVNS. V was cut by 5 bases and J by 1 base, with 11 bases left in between. The CDR3 length is 14 residues. The CDR3 sequence: CASSTSPENTEAFF. The DNA for the CDR3 is TGTGCCAGCAGTACCTCCCCAGAGAACACTGAAGCTTTCTTT.